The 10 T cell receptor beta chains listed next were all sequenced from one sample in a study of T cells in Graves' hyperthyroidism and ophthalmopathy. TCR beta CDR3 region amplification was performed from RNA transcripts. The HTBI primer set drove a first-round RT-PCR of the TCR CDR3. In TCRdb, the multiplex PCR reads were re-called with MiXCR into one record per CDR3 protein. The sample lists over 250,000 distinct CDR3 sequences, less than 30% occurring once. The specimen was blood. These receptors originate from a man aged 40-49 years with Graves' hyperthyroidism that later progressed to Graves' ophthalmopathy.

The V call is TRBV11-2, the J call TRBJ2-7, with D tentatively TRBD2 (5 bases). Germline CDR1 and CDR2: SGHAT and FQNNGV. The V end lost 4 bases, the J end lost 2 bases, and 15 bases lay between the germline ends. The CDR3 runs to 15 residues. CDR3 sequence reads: CASSSDPGLPYEQYF. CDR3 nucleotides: TGTGCCAGCAGCTCAGATCCTGGACTGCCCTACGAGCAGTACTTC.

This CDR3 reads CASSEFGGRSYGYTF. As DNA, the CDR3 is TGTGCCAGCAGTGAATTTGGAGGCAGGAGCTATGGCTACACCTTC. V gene TRBV6-1 combines with J gene TRBJ1-2; D not resolved. From germline, CDR1 is MNHNS and CDR2 SASEGT. The CDR3 has 15 residues. V dropped 2 bases and J dropped 4 bases, with 14 bases sitting between them.

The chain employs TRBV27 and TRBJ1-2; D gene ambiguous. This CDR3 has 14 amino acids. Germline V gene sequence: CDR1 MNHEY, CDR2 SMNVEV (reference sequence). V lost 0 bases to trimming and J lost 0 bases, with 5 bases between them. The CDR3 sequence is CASSLSLANYGYTF. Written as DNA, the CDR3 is TGTGCCAGCAGTTTATCGCTAGCTAACTATGGCTACACCTTC.

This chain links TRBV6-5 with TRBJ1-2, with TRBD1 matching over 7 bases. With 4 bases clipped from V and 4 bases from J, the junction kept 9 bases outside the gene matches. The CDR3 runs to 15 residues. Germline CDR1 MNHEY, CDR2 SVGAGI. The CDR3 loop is CASSFGTANIYGYTF. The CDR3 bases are TGTGCCAGCAGTTTTGGGACAGCGAATATCTATGGCTACACCTTC.

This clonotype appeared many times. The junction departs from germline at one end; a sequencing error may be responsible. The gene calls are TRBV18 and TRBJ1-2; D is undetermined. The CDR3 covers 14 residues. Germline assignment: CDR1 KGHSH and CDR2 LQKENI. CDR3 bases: TGTGCCAGCTCATCCCAGGCTGGGTCTTATGACTACACCTTC. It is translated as CASSSQAGSYDYTF.

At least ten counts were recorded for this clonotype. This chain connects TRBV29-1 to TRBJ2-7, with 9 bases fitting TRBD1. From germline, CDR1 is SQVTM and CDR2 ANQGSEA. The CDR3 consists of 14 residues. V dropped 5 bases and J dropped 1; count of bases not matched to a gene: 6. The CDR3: CSVIDRGVSYEQYF. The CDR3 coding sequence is TGCAGCGTTATTGACAGGGGGGTTTCCTACGAGCAGTACTTC.

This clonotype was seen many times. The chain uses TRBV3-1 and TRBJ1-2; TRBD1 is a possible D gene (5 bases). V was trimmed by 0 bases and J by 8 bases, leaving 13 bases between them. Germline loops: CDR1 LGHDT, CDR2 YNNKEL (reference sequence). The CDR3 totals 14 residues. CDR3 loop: CASSQEGRGDGYTF. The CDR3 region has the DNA TGTGCCAGCAGCCAAGAGGGACGGGGGGACGGCTACACCTTC.

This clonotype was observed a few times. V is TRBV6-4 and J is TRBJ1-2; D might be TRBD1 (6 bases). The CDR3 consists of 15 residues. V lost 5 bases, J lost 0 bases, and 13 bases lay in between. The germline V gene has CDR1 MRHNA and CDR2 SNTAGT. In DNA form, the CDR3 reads TGTGCCAGCAGTCCTGACAGGCTAGCTAACTATGGCTACACCTTC. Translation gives CASSPDRLANYGYTF.

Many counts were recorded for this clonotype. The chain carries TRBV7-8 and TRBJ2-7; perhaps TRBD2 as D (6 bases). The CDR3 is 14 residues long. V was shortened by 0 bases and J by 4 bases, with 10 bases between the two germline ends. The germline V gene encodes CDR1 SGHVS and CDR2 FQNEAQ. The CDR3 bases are TGTGCCAGCAGCTTAGCGGACCGGGGGTACGAGCAGTACTTC. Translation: CASSLADRGYEQYF.

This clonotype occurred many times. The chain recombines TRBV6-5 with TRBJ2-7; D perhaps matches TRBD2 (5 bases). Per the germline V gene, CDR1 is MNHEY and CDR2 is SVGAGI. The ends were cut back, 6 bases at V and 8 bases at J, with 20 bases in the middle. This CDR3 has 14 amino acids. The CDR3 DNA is TGTGCCAGCAGAGGCCCCGGGAACAACGGCAAGCAGTACTTC. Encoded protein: CASRGPGNNGKQYF.